The clone carrying this TCR beta chain was picked up a small number of times. Antigen specificity is unknown. According to the study, genomic DNA was the template for TCR beta VDJ and CDR3 profiling. TCRdb processed the reads anew with MiXCR; each CDR3 protein has one entry. This sample has hundreds of thousands of distinct CDR3 sequences, with approximately 33% found just once. This specimen belongs to a study of CD8+CD57+ T cells in acquired aplastic anemia. The J segment lost 4 bases and the V segment lost 3 bases, leaving 6 bases of the junction unmatched. Looked up from germline, CDR1 is MNHNS and CDR2 is SASEGT. The CDR3 length is 15 residues. In patients chosen for sequencing, flow cytometry had shown CD8+CD57+ cell expansion. General study points: A significant difference in CD8+ Simpson's diversity between patients and controls was not found.

Sequenced material: sorted CD4+, CD8+, or CD8+CD57+ T cells (not recorded which) from PBMCs. The TCR sequence derives from a human donor with aplastic anemia. The V and J genes are TRBV6-1 and TRBJ1-2; 9 bases are a match to TRBD1. CDR3 residues: CASSDGTGRIYGYTF. In DNA, the CDR3 is TGTGCCAGCAGTGACGGGACAGGGCGAATCTATGGCTACACCTTC.